This record concerns one T cell receptor (beta chain) sequence. This entry is derived from a study of blood T cell repertoires in COVID-19. At the level of the study: Samples representing acute and convalescent COVID-19 were sourced from the United States, Italy and Spain. From T cells, B-cell-depleted T cells, or PBMCs came the material, which was cDNA or gDNA.

Looked up from germline, CDR1 is SGHTA and CDR2 is FQGNSA. The CDR3 spans 16 residues. V was clipped by 0 bases and J by 7 bases, with 18 bases between them. Authors' data handling: Nucleated cell counts were estimated from reference gene primer amplification. TCRdb keeps only in-frame clones here, not all; method: immunoSEQ multiplex PCR. From that table come the V and J calls and clone size; the DNA was used to work out D and trimming. The sample has 150,000 to 200,000 clones; roughly 70% are singletons. The chain has TRBV7-2 and TRBJ1-1, with D possibly being TRBD1 (5 bases). The sequence came from a woman aged 80 or over with acute or convalescent COVID-19. Source material: peripheral blood. This CDR3 reads CASSLAYLGQGVEAFF. The CDR3 nucleotides read TGTGCCAGCAGCTTAGCCTACTTAGGGCAGGGCGTTGAAGCTTTCTTT.